This is a list of T cell receptor beta chains from one sample in a study of blood T cell repertoires in COVID-19. TCRdb keeps only in-frame clones here, not all; method: immunoSEQ multiplex PCR. The data show hundreds of thousands of clones, over 75% seen once. The sequencing sample was made of PBMCs or T cells enriched from blood (not recorded which). The receptors were sampled from a woman between 40 and 55 years old with acute COVID-19. The CDR3 runs from the conserved cysteine through the conserved F or W. The D gene is left open where the match is weak. Not all rows give a size; the values are once, few, many and, for expanded clones, a class.

>TRBD1|TRBV7-2|.|TRBJ1-1
CASSLAGTANTEAFF
TGTGCCAGCAGCTTAGCAGGGACAGCGAACACTGAAGCTTTCTTT
>.|TRBV30|.|TRBJ1-1
CAWRPPGVRNTEAFF
TGTGCCTGGAGGCCTCCCGGGGTCCGGAACACTGAAGCTTTCTTT
>TRBD1|TRBV3-1/TRBV3-2|.|TRBJ1-5
CASSDGTGGNQPQHF
TGTGCCAGCAGCGACGGGACAGGGGGCAATCAGCCCCAGCATTTT
>.|TRBV2|.|TRBJ1-2
CASSEGTRGYTF
TGTGCCAGCAGTGAAGGGACTCGGGGCTACACCTTC
>TRBD1|TRBV7-3|.|TRBJ1-1
CASSPVAGGRSTEAFF
TGTGCCAGCAGCCCGGTGGCAGGGGGCCGGAGCACTGAAGCTTTCTTT
>.|TRBV6-5|.|TRBJ1-6
CASTNPGLTPLHF
TGTGCCAGCACCAATCCCGGGTTGACACCCCTCCACTTT
>.|TRBV27|.|TRBJ2-4
CASSLWRLENIQYF
TGTGCCAGCAGTTTGTGGCGGCTCGAAAACATTCAGTACTTC
>.|TRBV11-3|.|TRBJ2-1
CASSLGGGGAFNEQFF
TGTGCCAGCAGCTTAGGGGGCGGCGGGGCGTTCAATGAGCAGTTCTTC
>TRBD2|TRBV30|.|TRBJ2-1
CAWSVRGGTTGQFF
TGTGCCTGGAGTGTGCGGGGGGGCACGACGGGGCAGTTCTTC
>TRBD2|TRBV6-5|.|TRBJ2-7
CASSYGLAGPEQYF
TGTGCCAGCAGTTACGGGCTAGCGGGGCCCGAGCAGTACTTC
>.|TRBV28|.|TRBJ1-1
CASSSHGGNTEAFF
TGTGCCAGCAGTTCCCACGGGGGGAACACTGAAGCTTTCTTT
>.|TRBV5-1|.|TRBJ1-3
CASSLGGGFRNTIYF
TGCGCCAGCAGCTTGGGAGGCGGCTTTCGAAACACCATATATTTT
>.|TRBV9|.|TRBJ2-1
CASSVDLRGEQFF
TGTGCCAGCAGCGTAGATTTAAGGGGTGAGCAGTTCTTC
>.|TRBV15|.|TRBJ1-4
CATSRGTREKLFF
TGTGCCACCAGCAGAGGGACACGCGAAAAACTGTTTTTT
>.|TRBV18|.|TRBJ1-2
CASSPIAGNGYTF
TGTGCCAGCTCACCAATTGCAGGGAACGGCTACACCTTC
>.|TRBV6-2/TRBV6-3|.|TRBJ1-1
CASSATEYTEAFF
TGTGCCAGCAGTGCCACTGAGTACACTGAAGCTTTCTTT
>TRBD1|TRBV5-1|.|TRBJ1-4
CASSLAPGQGTNEKLFF
TGCGCCAGCAGCTTGGCACCCGGACAGGGTACTAATGAAAAACTGTTTTTT
>TRBD1|TRBV7-9|.|TRBJ1-3
CASSYGTGSGNTIYF
TGTGCCAGCAGCTACGGGACAGGCTCTGGAAACACCATATATTTT
>TRBD1|TRBV30|.|TRBJ1-6
CAWSITGGYSPLHF
TGTGCCTGGAGCATCACAGGGGGCTATTCACCCCTCCACTTT
>TRBD1|TRBV29-1|.|TRBJ2-2
CSVEDPQPDRGPLISTGELFF
TGCAGCGTTGAAGACCCCCAGCCAGACAGGGGGCCTTTGATAAGCACCGGGGAGCTGTTTTTT
>.|TRBV3-1/TRBV3-2|.|TRBJ1-2
CASSQGLWGANYGYTF
TGTGCCAGCAGCCAAGGGTTATGGGGAGCTAACTATGGCTACACCTTC
>.|TRBV28|.|TRBJ1-1
CASSSGVKGLDTEAFF
TGTGCCAGTTCCTCGGGGGTGAAAGGTTTAGACACTGAAGCTTTCTTT
>.|TRBV9|.|TRBJ2-2
CASSPRLVTRNTGELFF
TGTGCCAGCAGCCCACGCCTCGTGACTAGGAACACCGGGGAGCTGTTTTTT
>TRBD2|TRBV3-1/TRBV3-2|.|TRBJ2-4
CASSLSGGSGRAKNIQYF
TGTGCCAGCAGCCTGTCAGGCGGGAGTGGAAGGGCCAAAAACATTCAGTACTTC
>.|TRBV9|.|TRBJ1-2
CASTGGLNGYTF
TGTGCCAGCACCGGAGGGCTGAATGGCTACACCTTC
>.|TRBV11-3|.|TRBJ2-7
CASSFARDNEQYF
TGTGCCAGCAGCTTTGCCCGGGACAACGAGCAGTACTTC
>TRBD1|TRBV27|.|TRBJ2-2
CASSPAGQGTGELFF
TGTGCCAGCAGTCCCGCGGGACAGGGGACCGGGGAGCTGTTTTTT
>.|TRBV7-2|.|TRBJ2-7
CASSLVGDEQYF
TGTGCCAGCAGCTTAGTTGGAGACGAGCAGTACTTC
>.|TRBV7-2|.|TRBJ2-2
CASSLRLVRDPNTGELFF
TGTGCCAGCAGCCTACGACTAGTGCGGGACCCGAACACCGGGGAGCTGTTTTTT
>TRBD1|TRBV14|.|TRBJ1-2
CASSQRQGGANYGYTF
TGTGCCAGCAGCCAGAGACAGGGTGGCGCTAACTATGGCTACACCTTC
>TRBD1|TRBV27|.|TRBJ1-5
CASSPLGGTGAQPQHF
TGTGCCAGCAGTCCCTTAGGCGGGACAGGGGCGCAGCCCCAGCATTTT
>TRBD2|TRBV10-2|.|TRBJ2-1
CASTTSGGKFNNEQFF
TGCGCCAGCACTACTAGCGGGGGAAAGTTTAACAATGAGCAGTTCTTC
>TRBD1|TRBV7-6|few|TRBJ1-5
CASSPWTGSSNQPQHF
TGTGCCAGCAGCCCCTGGACAGGGTCGAGCAATCAGCCCCAGCATTTT
>.|TRBV3-1/TRBV3-2|.|TRBJ1-5
CASSQGTVASQPQHF
TGTGCCAGCAGCCAAGGGACAGTAGCAAGTCAGCCCCAGCATTTT
>TRBD2|TRBV27|.|TRBJ2-2
CASSLLAARGGELFF
TGTGCCAGCAGTCTACTAGCGGCCCGGGGCGGGGAGCTGTTTTTT
>TRBD2|TRBV5-1|once|TRBJ2-3
CASSLVAGATDTQYF
TGCGCCAGCAGCTTGGTAGCGGGGGCCACAGATACGCAGTATTTT
>TRBD1|TRBV7-2|.|TRBJ1-4
CASSGGTATNEKLFF
TGTGCCAGCAGCGGGGGGACAGCAACTAATGAAAAACTGTTTTTT
>.|TRBV28|.|TRBJ1-2
CASGTGLHGYTF
TGTGCCAGCGGAACAGGATTACATGGCTACACCTTC
>.|TRBV7-6|.|TRBJ1-1
CASSLSGLAFF
TGTGCCAGCAGCTTATCAGGGCTAGCTTTCTTT
>TRBD1|TRBV27|.|TRBJ1-2
CASSLFQGADYGYTF
TGTGCCAGCAGTTTATTTCAGGGGGCGGACTATGGCTACACCTTC